These 8 T cell receptor beta chains were all obtained from the same sample, sequenced in a study of OX40 agonist ivuxolimab in advanced cancers. Clones were sequenced by immunoSEQ multiplex PCR, and TCRdb holds only the in-frame ones, with some missing. This table has tens of thousands of clones, less than 95% appearing once. Sequenced here: CD4+ or CD8+ T cells sorted from blood, sampled in a trial of the OX40 agonist ivuxolimab. The receptors stem from an adult with an advanced solid tumor such as melanoma, head and neck, liver or kidney cancer.

The chain links TRBV4-2 to TRBJ2-1, with D perhaps TRBD2 (6 bases). Germline loops: CDR1 LGHNA, CDR2 YNFKEQ. This CDR3 has 13 residues. Trimming took off 6 bases at V and 7 bases at J, with 13 bases between the two ends. The CDR3: CASSLLGGNEQFF. As DNA, the CDR3 is TGTGCCAGCAGTCTCCTGGGAGGAAATGAGCAGTTCTTC.

The genes are TRBV19 and TRBJ1-2; tentatively, D is TRBD1 (6 bases). The CDR3 totals 16 residues. With 4 bases removed from V and 0 bases from J, the gap between germline ends came to 15 bases. The germline V gene encodes CDR1 LNHDA and CDR2 SQIVND (reference sequence). CDR3: CASSTLGGRTNYGYTF. The CDR3 nucleotides are TGTGCCAGTAGTACCTTAGGGGGGCGAACTAACTATGGCTACACCTTC.

The V gene is TRBV4-1, the J gene TRBJ2-5; D not certain. Trimming took 4 bases from V and 5 from J, leaving 17 bases between them. This CDR3 is built from 15 residues. In germline, CDR1 is MGHRA, CDR2 YSYEKL. CDR3 DNA sequence: TGCGCCAGCAGCCGACTCTGGCTAGTTGCGGAGACCCAGTACTTC. This gives the protein CASSRLWLVAETQYF.

The chain couples TRBV18 to TRBJ2-1; weak D call: TRBD1 (6 bases). CDR1 KGHSH and CDR2 LQKENI come from the germline V gene. Trimming left V 0 bases short and J 8 bases short, with 17 bases between. CDR3 length: 16 residues. CDR3 sequence (DNA): TGTGCCAGCTCACCACCACCCAGGGGATCGGTCGATGAGCAGTTCTTC. It encodes CASSPPPRGSVDEQFF.

This clone was recorded a few times. This sequence joins TRBV18 and TRBJ1-4; a weak D match, TRBD1 (5 bases). Trimming removed 4 bases from V and 3 bases from J, with 15 bases in between. The germline gives CDR1 KGHSH, CDR2 LQKENI. There are 16 residues in the CDR3. The CDR3 DNA sequence: TGTGCCAGCTCACAGACAGTCCCTGGAGCTAATGAAAAACTGTTTTTT. Translated: CASSQTVPGANEKLFF.

This chain links TRBV7-9 with TRBJ1-4, with a tentative D call TRBD1 (6 bases). CDR3 length equals 15 residues. Germline CDR1 and CDR2: SEHNR and FQNEAQ (reference sequence). The V and J ends lost 5 bases and 5 bases respectively, with 15 bases between them. Here the CDR3 DNA reads TGTGCCAGCAGCGTGACGGGGGGCGAGAATGAAAAACTGTTTTTT. It specifies CASSVTGGENEKLFF.

The rearrangement joins TRBV7-8 to TRBJ2-6; a weak D match, TRBD2 (5 bases). This CDR3 is 17 amino acids long. Germline V gene data show CDR1 as SGHVS and CDR2 as FQNEAQ. V lost 6 bases and J 0 bases, leaving 15 bases between the germline ends. In DNA form, the CDR3 reads TGTGCCAGCAGATTCGGACTGCCCTACTCTGGGGCCAACGTCCTGACTTTC. This encodes CASRFGLPYSGANVLTF.

The chain has TRBV13 and TRBJ2-6; D is perhaps TRBD2 (5 bases). The CDR3 is 17 amino acids. Trimming took off 5 bases at V and 0 bases at J, with 14 bases between the two ends. Germline loops: CDR1 PRHDT, CDR2 FYEKMQ (reference sequence). CDR3 sequence: CASSRTGESSGANVLTF. In nucleotides, the CDR3 is TGTGCCAGCAGCCGCACTGGGGAGAGCTCTGGGGCCAACGTCCTGACTTTC.